These 10 T cell receptor beta chains came from one sample sequenced in a study of technical replicates of blood from a few donors. Measured with immunoSEQ multiplex PCR; TCRdb has only the in-frame clones, and not every one. There are 100,000 or so clones in the sample; roughly 95% occur only once, and about 0.36% lies in the top ten. Sequenced material: T cells isolated from PBMCs. These receptors all come from a human donor in good health.

The chain joins TRBV7-2 to TRBJ2-5; 9 positions agree with TRBD1. Trimming at V came to 2 bases and at J to 5 bases, leaving 3 bases not matched to a gene. Germline V gives CDR1 SGHTA, CDR2 FQGNSA. The CDR3 is 14 residues long. Written as DNA, the CDR3 is TGTGCCAGCAGCTTAACAGGGGGCATCGAGACCCAGTACTTC. Amino acid sequence: CASSLTGGIETQYF.

The J gene is TRBJ1-2, the V gene TRBV28; 9 nucleotides align to TRBD1. The CDR3 is made up of 20 amino acids. V lost 4 bases and J lost 4; bases outside the gene matches: 22. CDR1 and CDR2 (germline): MDHEN, SYDVKM. The CDR3 is CASSSITGTGIEIALYGYTF. Here the CDR3 DNA reads TGTGCCAGCAGTTCAATTACCGGGACAGGGATTGAAATAGCGCTCTATGGCTACACCTTC.

The rearrangement uses TRBV4-1 and TRBJ1-3; D unresolved. Germline CDR1 MGHRA, CDR2 YSYEKL. This CDR3 region has 16 residues. V was trimmed by 1 base and J by 0 bases, leaving 10 bases between them. The CDR3 DNA follows: TGCGCCAGCAGCCAAGCCGCTTCGAGCTCTGGAAACACCATATATTTT. As protein: CASSQAASSSGNTIYF.

This sequence joins TRBV5-4 and TRBJ1-3, with 7 bases lining up with TRBD1. V gave up 5 bases and J gave up 4 bases; unmatched junction bases: 9. The CDR3 sequence is 15 residues long. CDR1 is SGHNT, CDR2 YYREEE, per germline (reference sequence). CDR3 coding DNA: TGTGCCAGCAGATTAGACAGGGCAGCCGGAAACACCATATATTTT. Encoded protein: CASRLDRAAGNTIYF.

Notes on this clone: The junction shows a germline mismatch at one end, possibly a read error. This chain connects TRBV7-9 to TRBJ2-2; D remains unclear. Germline assignment: CDR1 SEHNR and CDR2 FQNEAQ (reference sequence). The length of the CDR3 is 11 residues. For the CDR3, the DNA is TGTGCCAGCGGCTTTAACGGGGAGCTGTTTTTT. Residues: CASGFNGELFF. The variable domain in full, completed from reference TRBV7-9 and TRBJ2-2, reads DTGVSQNPRHKITKRGQNVTFRCDPISEHNRLYWYRQTLGQGPEFLTYFQNEAQLEKSRLLSDRFSAERPKGSFSTLEIQRTEQGDSAMYLCASGFNGELFFGEGSRLTVL.

This clone occurred once. The chain recombines TRBV7-9 with TRBJ2-1, with 9 bases matching TRBD1. V lost 1 base and J lost 8; bases outside the gene matches: 3. CDR3 length: 14 amino acids. Germline V lookup: CDR1 SEHNR, CDR2 FQNEAQ (reference sequence). The CDR3: CASSLVDRGHEQFF. The DNA of the CDR3 is TGTGCCAGCAGCTTAGTGGACAGGGGCCATGAGCAGTTCTTC.

The rearrangement links TRBV5-1 to TRBJ2-1; 7 nucleotides match TRBD2. Germline CDR1 SGHRS, CDR2 YFSETQ. V lost 0 bases to trimming and J lost 4 bases; unmatched junction nucleotides: 4. CDR3 length: 15 amino acids. CDR3 loop: CASSLEPSGYNEQFF. In DNA, the CDR3 is TGCGCCAGCAGCTTGGAGCCTAGCGGATACAATGAGCAGTTCTTC.

The rearrangement links TRBV19 to TRBJ2-5; 11 bases match TRBD2. V lost 5 bases to trimming and J lost 1 base; unmatched junction nucleotides: 6. CDR3 length: 16 amino acids. Germline V gene sequence: CDR1 LNHDA, CDR2 SQIVND (reference sequence). CDR3 protein: CASSLRLAGFQETQYF. The DNA of the CDR3 is TGTGCCAGTAGTCTAAGACTAGCGGGGTTCCAAGAGACCCAGTACTTC.

CDR3 sequence reads: CASRNAGGRPGNTIYF. DNA of the CDR3: TGTGCCAGCAGAAACGCAGGGGGACGGCCTGGAAACACCATATATTTT. V gene TRBV13 combines with J gene TRBJ1-3, with 7 bases matching TRBD1. Per the germline V gene, CDR1 is PRHDT and CDR2 is FYEKMQ (reference sequence). CDR3 size: 16 residues. The junction had 10 bases not matched to a gene; V was cut back by 6 bases and J by 2 bases.

The rearrangement joins TRBV7-3 to TRBJ1-1; D is ambiguous. V shed 8 bases and J shed 3 bases, with 16 bases lying between them. Germline-derived CDR1 and CDR2 are SGHTA and FQGTGA. The CDR3 loop spans 14 amino acids. Here the CDR3 DNA reads TGTGCCAGCTCGCCCGGTTCGGGGTACACTGAAGCTTTCTTT. The encoded protein is CASSPGSGYTEAFF.